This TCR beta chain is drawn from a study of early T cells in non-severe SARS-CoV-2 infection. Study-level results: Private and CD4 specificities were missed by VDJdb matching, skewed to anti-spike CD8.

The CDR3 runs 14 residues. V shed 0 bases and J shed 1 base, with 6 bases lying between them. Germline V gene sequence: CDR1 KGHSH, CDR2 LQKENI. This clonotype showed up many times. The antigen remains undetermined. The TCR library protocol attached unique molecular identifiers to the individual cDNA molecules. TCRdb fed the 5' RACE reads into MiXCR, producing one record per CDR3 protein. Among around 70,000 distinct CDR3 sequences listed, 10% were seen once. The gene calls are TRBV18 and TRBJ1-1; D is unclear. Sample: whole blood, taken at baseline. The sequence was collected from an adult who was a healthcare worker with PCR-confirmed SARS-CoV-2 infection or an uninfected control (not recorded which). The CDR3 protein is CASSPPKGNTEAFF. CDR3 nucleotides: TGTGCCAGCTCACCACCGAAGGGGAACACTGAAGCTTTCTTT.